These 22 T cell receptor beta chains were all obtained from the same sample, sequenced in a study of read filtering for tumor transcriptome and immune sequencing. Molecular barcoded adaptors covering alpha/delta and beta/gamma chains were used on around 370 ng RNA. TCRdb independently ran MiXCR on the reads; one entry per CDR3 protein. The sample holds about 130,000 distinct CDR3 sequences, approximately 12% seen once. Input material: a population of CD138-negative cells sorted from bone marrow. Receptors originate from a donor aged 40 or older with multiple myeloma.

This sequence joins TRBV5-1 and TRBJ2-5, with 9 bases that match TRBD1. The V gene's germline CDR1 is SGHRS and CDR2 YFSETQ. The CDR3 loop spans 14 amino acids. V was clipped by 4 bases and J by 5 bases; unmatched bases: 6. The CDR3 sequence: CASSRTGVSETQYF. CDR3 nucleotide sequence: TGCGCCAGCAGCCGGACAGGGGTCAGCGAGACCCAGTACTTC.

This clonotype was counted ten times or more. The rearrangement links TRBV19 to TRBJ2-7; either TRBD1 or TRBD2 may fit D (6 bases each). Trimming cost V 1 base and J 5 bases, with 21 bases left between them. CDR1 LNHDA and CDR2 SQIVND come from the germline V gene (reference sequence). This CDR3 spans 17 amino acids. CDR3 sequence (DNA): TGTGCCAGTAGTATAGCCGGGGGCTCTACCGGCCGGAACGAGCAGTACTTC. Amino acids: CASSIAGGSTGRNEQYF.

This clonotype has ten or more counts. The J gene is TRBJ2-7, the V gene TRBV29-1, with 13 bases lining up with TRBD2. Germline CDR1 reads SQVTM; CDR2 reads ANQGSEA. CDR3 length: 14 residues. V trimming: 4 bases; J trimming: 2 bases; junction bases outside the gene matches: 2. This chain's CDR3 is CSVVTSGRAYEQYF. CDR3 coding DNA: TGCAGCGTTGTTACTAGCGGGAGGGCCTACGAGCAGTACTTC.

This clonotype was detected a few times. J is TRBJ2-7 and V is TRBV18, with a possible D match to TRBD1 (6 bases). V was clipped by 0 bases and J by 5 bases, with 11 bases between them. CDR3 length: 14 amino acids. Germline V gene lookup returns CDR1 KGHSH and CDR2 LQKENI. The CDR3, as DNA: TGTGCCAGCTCACCACCGGCAGGGGTCCACGAGCAGTACTTC. This encodes CASSPPAGVHEQYF.

Many counts were recorded for this clonotype. The chain combines TRBV7-2 with TRBJ2-2, with D perhaps TRBD1 (6 bases). The CDR3 totals 13 residues. V was cut by 7 bases and J by 6 bases, with 12 bases left in between. Germline CDR1 SGHTA, CDR2 FQGNSA. The CDR3 nucleotides read TGTGCCAGCACCCCTACAGGGTCCGGGGAGCTGTTTTTT. This gives the protein CASTPTGSGELFF.

This clonotype was found many times. V usage is TRBV27 and J usage is TRBJ2-2; no reliable D call. CDR3 length equals 13 residues. V was clipped by 6 bases and J by 4 bases, with 9 bases between them. Germline V gene lookup returns CDR1 MNHEY and CDR2 SMNVEV (reference sequence). CDR3 loop: CASSQRFTGELFF. The CDR3 DNA reads as TGTGCCAGCAGCCAACGCTTCACCGGGGAGCTGTTTTTT.

This clonotype was seen at least ten times. V and J are TRBV10-3 and TRBJ2-1; 8 nucleotides line up with TRBD2. Trimming took 11 bases from V and 7 from J; bases not matched to a gene: 10. Germline lookup yields CDR1 ENHRY and CDR2 SYGVKD. The CDR3 totals 13 residues. The CDR3 nucleotides are TGTGCCGTTAAAGAAGCGGGAGTTAATGAGCAGTTCTTC. It translates to CAVKEAGVNEQFF.

This clonotype was counted at least ten times. The chain employs TRBV29-1 and TRBJ1-1; D remains unclear. The CDR3 length is 12 residues. V lost 3 bases and J lost 3, with 8 bases in between. Looked up from germline, CDR1 is SQVTM and CDR2 is ANQGSEA. The CDR3 reads CSVDPTDTEAFF. In DNA, the CDR3 is TGCAGCGTTGACCCCACGGACACTGAAGCTTTCTTT.

This clonotype was observed at least ten times. The genes are TRBV6-5 and TRBJ2-1; 9 bases are a match to TRBD2. V trimming: 4 bases; J trimming: 2 bases; junction bases outside the gene matches: 0. CDR1 and CDR2 from the germline V gene are MNHEY and SVGAGI. The CDR3 runs 14 residues. CDR3 residues: CASSSSGTYNEQFF. CDR3 in DNA: TGTGCCAGCAGTTCTAGCGGGACCTACAATGAGCAGTTCTTC.

This clonotype has at least ten counts. The rearrangement uses TRBV30 and TRBJ1-5; 7 bases map to TRBD1. CDR1 and CDR2 from the germline V gene are GTSNPN and SVGIG (reference sequence). This CDR3 is built from 13 residues. The junction had 5 bases not matched to a gene; V was cut back by 2 bases and J by 7 bases. CDR3 protein: CAWSSGGVQPQHF. The CDR3 DNA reads as TGTGCCTGGAGTTCAGGGGGTGTCCAGCCCCAGCATTTT.

This rearrangement joins TRBV7-6 to TRBJ1-1; 8 bases agree with TRBD1. Trimming cost V 1 base and J 5 bases; bases outside gene matches: 9. The germline gives CDR1 SGHVS, CDR2 FNYEAQ. This CDR3 contains 16 residues. CDR3 DNA sequence: TGTGCCAGCAGCTTAGGGACAGGGTTTGGGCGAACTGAAGCTTTCTTT. Residues: CASSLGTGFGRTEAFF.

This clonotype was detected ten times or more. The rearrangement joins TRBV27 to TRBJ1-1; no clear D gene. V was cut by 3 bases and J by 7 bases, with 12 bases left in between. The CDR3 totals 13 residues. Germline-derived CDR1 and CDR2 are MNHEY and SMNVEV (reference sequence). For the CDR3, the DNA is TGTGCCAGCAGTTTTTATAACGGAAATGAAGCTTTCTTT. Translating gives CASSFYNGNEAFF.

This clonotype was counted at least ten times. The chain couples TRBV18 to TRBJ2-1; TRBD2 matches at 10 bases. The V gene's germline CDR1 is KGHSH and CDR2 LQKENI. V gave up 6 bases and J gave up 7 bases; unmatched junction bases: 18. This CDR3 contains 18 residues. The CDR3 coding sequence is TGTGCCAGCTCCCCGTCCCTGAGCGGAGCGGGAGGGGAGAATGAGCAGTTCTTC. Protein product: CASSPSLSGAGGENEQFF.

This clonotype has at least ten counts. V usage is TRBV20-1 and J usage is TRBJ2-3; D gene ambiguous. In germline, CDR1 is DFQATT, CDR2 SNEGSKA (reference sequence). The CDR3 extends over 12 amino acids. Trimming cost V 4 bases and J 7 bases, with 12 bases left between them. The CDR3 sequence: CSAIYVEYTQYF. CDR3 coding DNA: TGCAGTGCTATTTACGTGGAATATACGCAGTATTTT.

This clonotype was counted ten times or more. The CDR3 protein is CASSHRTSGGPGTQYF. CDR3 coding DNA: TGTGCCAGCAGTCACAGGACTAGCGGGGGCCCAGGGACGCAGTATTTT. The V gene is TRBV6-5, the J gene TRBJ2-3; the match to TRBD2 covers 13 bases. CDR1 and CDR2 (germline): MNHEY, SVGAGI. The CDR3 has 16 amino acids. V lost 5 bases and J lost 9; bases outside the gene matches: 11.

CDR3 sequence reads: CSARGGGINGYTF. The CDR3 DNA reads as TGCAGTGCTAGAGGGGGAGGTATAAATGGCTACACCTTC. The chain joins TRBV20-1 to TRBJ1-2, with no clear D. V was pared by 1 base and J by 6 bases, with 12 bases between. CDR3 length: 13 amino acids. CDR1 DFQATT and CDR2 SNEGSKA come from the germline V gene (reference sequence).

Regarding this clonotype: The missing conserved phenylalanine or tryptophan at the end of this CDR3 makes a read error likely. The DNA is left out, because the CDR3 cannot be placed on it with certainty; the CDR3 is given as TCRdb lists it. V is TRBV28 and J is TRBJ2-5; TRBD1, as called in the table, went unchecked against the DNA. The CDR3 is 12 amino acids long, termini counted. Germline-derived CDR1 and CDR2 are MDHEN and SYDVKM. CDR3 protein: CASSPKDSRPDL.

This clonotype showed up many times. V and J are TRBV7-2 and TRBJ2-5, with D uncertain. The V gene's germline CDR1 is SGHTA and CDR2 FQGNSA. V was pared by 3 bases and J by 5 bases, with 13 bases between. This CDR3 has 14 residues. In nucleotides, the CDR3 is TGTGCCAGCAGCTTGGCAGCGACCGAGGAGACCCAGTACTTC. The encoded protein is CASSLAATEETQYF.

The V gene is TRBV6-5, the J gene TRBJ2-2; a possible D gene is TRBD2 (5 bases). Germline assignment: CDR1 MNHEY and CDR2 SVGAGI. The CDR3 is made up of 14 amino acids. Trimming cost V 2 bases and J 6 bases, with 10 bases left between them. This chain's CDR3 is CASSYRGSSGELFF. Written as DNA, the CDR3 is TGTGCCAGCAGTTACCGCGGGTCGTCCGGGGAGCTGTTTTTT.

There are many counts of this clonotype. The V gene is TRBV6-5, the J gene TRBJ1-1, with D unclear. Trimming removed 6 bases at V and 8 bases at J, with 22 bases between. This CDR3 is 15 amino acids long. Germline V CDR1 and CDR2: MNHEY, SVGAGI. CDR3 coding DNA: TGTGCCAGCAGCCTTAATGCTGGTTTTTCGAGGGAAGCTTTCTTT. As protein: CASSLNAGFSREAFF.

V is TRBV7-9 and J is TRBJ2-6; D unresolved. This CDR3 has 13 residues. Germline V gene data show CDR1 as SEHNR and CDR2 as FQNEAQ (reference sequence). Trimming removed 5 bases at V and 8 bases at J, with 10 bases between. CDR3 DNA: TGTGCCAGCAGCCCGGCAGGTCCCAACGTCCTGACTTTC. This sequence encodes CASSPAGPNVLTF. The variable domain in full, with the rest retrieved from reference TRBV7-9 and TRBJ2-6, is DTGVSQNPRHKITKRGQNVTFRCDPISEHNRLYWYRQTLGQGPEFLTYFQNEAQLEKSRLLSDRFSAERPKGSFSTLEIQRTEQGDSAMYLCASSPAGPNVLTFGAGSRLTVL.

This clonotype was detected many times. The CDR3 protein is CASRRDTQETQYF. In DNA, the CDR3 is TGTGCCAGCAGGCGAGACACCCAAGAGACCCAGTACTTC. J is TRBJ2-5 and V is TRBV2, with unresolved D. Germline CDR1 reads SNHLY; CDR2 reads FYNNEI. The length of the CDR3 is 13 residues. The ends were cut back, 6 bases at V and 1 base at J, with 9 bases in the middle.